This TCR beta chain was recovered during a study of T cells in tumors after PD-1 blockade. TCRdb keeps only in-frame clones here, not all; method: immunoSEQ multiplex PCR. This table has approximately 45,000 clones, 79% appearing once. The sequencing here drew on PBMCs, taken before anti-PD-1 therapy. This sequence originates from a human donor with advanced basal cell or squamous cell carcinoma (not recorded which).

For the CDR3, the DNA is TGTGCCAGCTCAGTAGGGAGGGCCTATAATTCACCCCTCCACTTT. Amino acid sequence: CASSVGRAYNSPLHF. The chain recombines TRBV6-5 with TRBJ1-6, with D uncertain. In germline, CDR1 is MNHEY, CDR2 SVGAGI. Trimming stripped 8 bases from V and 2 bases from J, with 13 bases between. The CDR3 loop spans 15 amino acids.